This TCR beta chain was found in a study of T cell clonality in common variable immunodeficiency. This CDR3 has 14 residues. CDR1 and CDR2 from the germline V gene are MNHEY and SVGEGT. V lost 0 bases to trimming and J lost 4 bases, with 4 bases between them. Study observations and caveats: CVID subjects showed higher TCRbeta clonality than healthy controls. Patient heterogeneity in the CVID cohort limited correlations between repertoire features and clinical complications. In common variable immunodeficiency, TCR beta chains reportedly carried fewer deletions and N-nucleotide insertions.

The assay was immunoSEQ multiplex PCR, and TCRdb's table has in-frame clones only and misses some. The sample contains some 28,000 clones, none of them singletons. Donors gave 5 to 8 ml heparinized peripheral whole blood. This clone is medium-sized (0.01 to 0.1%) within its sample. The antigen remains unidentified. Read coverage stops 3 residues before the CDR3 terminus; the germline J gene supplies the remainder. This sequence was found in a person aged 18 to 70 in good health. J is TRBJ2-6 and V is TRBV6-2 or TRBV6-3, with unresolved D. The sequenced sample was peripheral blood mononuclear cells. The CDR3 sequence is CASSYSTGANVLTF. Partial CDR3 DNA: TGTGCCAGCAGTTACTCGACAGGGGCCAACGTC.